A selection of T cell receptor beta chains follows, all from one sample in a study of T cells after yellow fever vaccination. One entry per CDR3 protein, called by TCRdb with MiXCR from the 5' RACE reads. The sample gives roughly 150,000 distinct CDR3 sequences, approximately 6.6% of which show up once; 0.5% to 0.65% is in the top ten. The source material was CD4+ T cells sorted from PBMCs, sampled 10 days after the yellow fever booster vaccination. Every receptor here comes from a man aged 25-45 years who received the YFV17D yellow fever vaccine. The CDR3 runs from the conserved cysteine through the conserved F or W. The D gene is left open where the match is weak. Some rows have no size entry. The others give once, few or many, or a class for an expanded clone.

CASSLGAGMRNIQYF	TGTGCCAGCAGCTTAGGAGCGGGAATGAGAAACATTCAGTACTTC	many	TRBD2	TRBV7-2	TRBJ2-4
CASSRSGSNTGELFF	TGTGCCAGCAGCCGTAGCGGGAGCAACACCGGGGAGCTGTTTTTT	many	TRBD2	TRBV6-5	TRBJ2-2
CASSLIRGAETQYF	TGTGCCAGCAGCTTAATACGCGGGGCGGAGACCCAGTACTTC	few	NA	TRBV7-2	TRBJ2-5
CASSEGGLYNEQFF	TGTGCCAGTAGCGAGGGGGGCTTATACAATGAGCAGTTCTTC	many	NA	TRBV19	TRBJ2-1
CASSLAGLQETQYF	TGTGCCAGCAGCCTCGCGGGACTGCAAGAGACCCAGTACTTC	many	NA	TRBV7-9	TRBJ2-5
CASRRGTATYEQYF	TGTGCCAGCAGGCGGGGGACAGCCACATACGAGCAGTACTTC	few	NA	TRBV6-1	TRBJ2-7
CASGQETQYF	TGTGCCAGCGGGCAAGAGACCCAGTACTTC	many	NA	TRBV7-2	TRBJ2-5
CASSFRGRGEQYF	TGTGCCAGCAGTTTCAGGGGTCGGGGCGAGCAGTACTTC	many	NA	TRBV12-3/TRBV12-4	TRBJ2-7
CASSLDDTQYF	TGCGCCAGCAGCTTGGATGATACGCAGTATTTT	many	NA	TRBV5-1	TRBJ2-3
CSGSNSRLGEQYF	TGCAGTGGCTCGAACAGCCGTCTTGGCGAGCAGTACTTC	many	NA	TRBV20-1	TRBJ2-7
CAISDGRGATDTQYF	TGTGCCATCAGTGACGGTAGGGGCGCAACCGATACGCAGTATTTT	many	NA	TRBV10-3	TRBJ2-3
CASSLDRDAGGANVLTF	TGTGCCAGCAGCTTGGACAGGGATGCTGGTGGGGCCAACGTCCTGACTTTC	NA	NA	TRBV5-5	TRBJ2-6
CSGSGRGEQFF	TGCAGCGGTAGCGGGAGGGGTGAGCAGTTCTTC	many	TRBD2	TRBV29-1	TRBJ2-1
CSALTSGRADTQYF	TGCAGTGCTCTCACTAGCGGGAGGGCCGATACGCAGTATTTT	many	TRBD2	TRBV20-1	TRBJ2-3
CASSLAGTQRHQPQHF	TGTGCCAGCAGTTTAGCCGGGACACAACGGCATCAGCCCCAGCATTTT	many	NA	TRBV12-3/TRBV12-4	TRBJ1-5
CASSQLGSSSYNEQFF	TGTGCCAGCAGCCAACTAGGGTCGAGCTCCTACAATGAGCAGTTCTTC	many	NA	TRBV6-5	TRBJ2-1
CASSLEAYGDEQFF	TGTGCCAGCAGCTTGGAGGCCTATGGCGATGAGCAGTTCTTC	many	NA	TRBV5-4	TRBJ2-1
CASSIPGQGTGTQYF	TGTGCCAGCTCGATTCCGGGACAGGGGACAGGGACGCAGTATTTT	many	TRBD1	TRBV5-6	TRBJ2-3
CASSQGGRVLEGAAYEQYF	TGTGCCAGCAGCCAAGGGGGAAGGGTTTTGGAAGGGGCCGCCTACGAGCAGTACTTC	many	NA	TRBV3-1	TRBJ2-7
CASSPLRGNQPQHF	TGTGCCAGCAGCCCCCTGCGCGGCAATCAGCCCCAGCATTTT	many	NA	TRBV28	TRBJ1-5
CASSAGRATGELFF	TGCGCCAGCAGCGCAGGGAGGGCGACCGGGGAGCTGTTTTTT	many	TRBD2	TRBV10-1	TRBJ2-2
CASSQETSGSFYNEQFF	TGCGCCAGCAGCCAAGAGACTAGCGGGAGTTTCTACAATGAGCAGTTCTTC	many	TRBD2	TRBV4-3	TRBJ2-1
CASSSGVGIRSPLHF	TGTGCCAGCAGCTCGGGGGTTGGGATCAGATCACCCCTCCACTTT	many	NA	TRBV7-9	TRBJ1-6
CASSRQLAAYNEQFF	TGTGCCAGCAGCCGACAACTAGCTGCCTACAATGAGCAGTTCTTC	many	NA	TRBV14	TRBJ2-1
CASSFGLAGFYEQYF	TGTGCCAGCAGCTTCGGACTAGCGGGCTTCTACGAGCAGTACTTC	many	TRBD2	TRBV7-2	TRBJ2-7
CSSRATDTQYF	TGCAGCTCCAGGGCCACAGATACGCAGTATTTT	many	NA	TRBV29-1	TRBJ2-3
CSARDPGLSPFF	TGCAGTGCTAGAGATCCGGGACTCTCGCCCTTCTTC	many	NA	TRBV20-1	TRBJ2-1
CASTGFAGELFF	TGTGCCAGCACCGGTTTCGCCGGGGAGCTGTTTTTT	many	NA	TRBV7-2	TRBJ2-2
CAWKRPTSSYNEQFF	TGTGCCTGGAAGCGCCCCACCAGCTCCTACAATGAGCAGTTCTTC	many	NA	TRBV30	TRBJ2-1
CASSLRPAGGYEQYF	TGTGCCAGCAGCCTCCGCCCAGCGGGGGGCTACGAGCAGTACTTC	few	TRBD2	TRBV7-3	TRBJ2-7
CSARETDRGRGEQYF	TGCAGTGCTAGAGAAACGGACAGGGGGCGTGGGGAGCAGTACTTC	many	TRBD1	TRBV20-1	TRBJ2-7
CASSLQDRGFNQPQHF	TGTGCCAGCTCACTCCAGGACAGGGGTTTCAATCAGCCCCAGCATTTT	few	TRBD1	TRBV18	TRBJ1-5
CASSLVRARTQYF	TGTGCCAGCAGCTTAGTTAGGGCCCGGACCCAGTACTTC	many	NA	TRBV7-2	TRBJ2-5